This T cell receptor (beta chain) was observed in a study of control samples from healthy donors and cancer patients. Here immunoSEQ multiplex PCR was the method, and the copy in TCRdb shows in-frame clones only, minus some. The repertoire includes fewer than 85,000 clones, 91% of them detected once, and around 16% sits in the top ten. This clone was observed once. The CDR3 consists of 16 residues. Germline V CDR1 and CDR2: SGHTA, FQGTGA. Trimming took 5 bases from V and 1 from J; bases not matched to a gene: 6. This chain joins TRBV7-3 and TRBJ2-2, with 8 bases matching TRBD1. This clonotype was obtained from a man aged 25-40 years in good health. Sequenced material: blood. The CDR3 nucleotides read TGTGCCAGCAGCCAGACCGGGACAGGGAACACCGGGGAGCTGTTTTTT. Translated, it gives CASSQTGTGNTGELFF.